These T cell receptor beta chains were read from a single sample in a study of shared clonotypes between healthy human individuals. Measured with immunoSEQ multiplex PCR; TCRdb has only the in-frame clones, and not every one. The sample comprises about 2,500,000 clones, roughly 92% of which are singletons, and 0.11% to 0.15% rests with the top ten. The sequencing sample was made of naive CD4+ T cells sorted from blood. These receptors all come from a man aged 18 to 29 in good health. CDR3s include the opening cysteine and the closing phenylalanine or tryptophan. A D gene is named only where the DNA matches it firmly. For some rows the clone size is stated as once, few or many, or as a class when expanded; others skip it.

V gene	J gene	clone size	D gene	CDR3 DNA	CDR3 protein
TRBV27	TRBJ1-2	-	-	TGTGCCAGCAGTCCCACGGGGGTGGGAGTCGCCTACACCTTC	CASSPTGVGVAYTF
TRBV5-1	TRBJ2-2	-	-	TGCGCCAGCAGATCAGACAGTTCGTCCGGGGAGCTGTTTTTT	CASRSDSSSGELFF
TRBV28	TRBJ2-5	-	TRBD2	TGTGCCAGCAGTTTTGGCGGGACTAGCGGGAGGAAGACCCAGTACTTC	CASSFGGTSGRKTQYF
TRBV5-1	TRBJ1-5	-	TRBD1	TGCGCCAGCAGCCGGACAGGGAATAGCAATCAGCCCCAGCATTTT	CASSRTGNSNQPQHF
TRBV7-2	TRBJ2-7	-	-	TGTGCCAGCAGCTTAGCCACAGGGTTCCACGAGCAGTACTTC	CASSLATGFHEQYF
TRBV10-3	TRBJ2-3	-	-	TGTGCCATCCTTCCAGCCGGCACAGATACGCAGTATTTT	CAILPAGTDTQYF
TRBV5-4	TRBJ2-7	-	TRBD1	TGTGCCAGCAGCTCCGGAAGAGGACAGGTCTACGAGCAGTACTTC	CASSSGRGQVYEQYF
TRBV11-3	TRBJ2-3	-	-	TGTGCCAGCAGCTTAGGGGAAACTAGCACAGATACGCAGTATTTT	CASSLGETSTDTQYF
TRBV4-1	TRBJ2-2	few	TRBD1	TGCGCCAGCAGCCTGGACAGGGCCAGGGAGCTGTTTTTT	CASSLDRARELFF
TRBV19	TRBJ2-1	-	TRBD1	TGTGCCAGTAGTAAGGGGACAGGGTGGAGAAGCTCCTACAATGAGCAGTTCTTC	CASSKGTGWRSSYNEQFF
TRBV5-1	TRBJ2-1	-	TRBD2	TGCGCCAGCAGCTCGAGGACTAGCGGGGGGCTTGACAATGAGCAGTTCTTC	CASSSRTSGGLDNEQFF
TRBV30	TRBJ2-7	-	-	TGTGCCTGGAGTGTACGGGGGACCGAGCAGTACTTC	CAWSVRGTEQYF
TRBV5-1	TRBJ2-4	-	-	TGCGCCAGCAGCTCGGGACGGAACCCCCTAGCCAAAAACATTCAGTACTTC	CASSSGRNPLAKNIQYF
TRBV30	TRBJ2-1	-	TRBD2	TGTGCCTCCAGGACTAGCGGGAGACCTGAGGCGTTCTTC	CASRTSGRPEAFF
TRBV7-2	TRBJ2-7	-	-	TGTGCCAGTCGCCCGACCGCGGGGTCCTACGAGCAGTACTTC	CASRPTAGSYEQYF